This TCR beta chain was identified in a study of cytomegalovirus exposure and HLA in healthy donors. Each donor's status was that of a healthy bone marrow donor. The PCR had 60 Vbeta and 13 Jbeta primers. This table comes from immunoSEQ multiplex PCR, and its TCRdb copy is limited to in-frame clones, with some not included. The table includes 90,000 to 120,000 clones, about 74% detected once. The receptor comes from a woman aged 40 to 50 in good health and CMV-seropositive. The sample was PBMCs.

Written as DNA, the CDR3 is TGCGCCAGCAGCTTGGGCAGGGGGAGAGAGACCCAGTACTTC. It encodes CASSLGRGRETQYF. This sequence joins TRBV5-1 and TRBJ2-5; 7 positions match TRBD1. The CDR3 has 14 residues. Germline-derived CDR1 and CDR2 are SGHRS and YFSETQ. V shed 0 bases, J shed 4 bases, and the junction held 3 bases outside the gene matches.